These 18 T cell receptor beta chains originate from one sample sequenced in a study of blood T cell repertoires in COVID-19 (dated by TCRdb to 2019 to 2021). Library preparation employed the immunoSEQ multiplex PCR assay. Held by TCRdb, this immuneACCESS table contains in-frame sequences only and omits some clones. Under half of the omission traces to an unresolved V gene where checked; the cause of the rest is unknown. This sample holds more than 150,000 clones; about 85% were observed only once. 7.5% to 10% of the sample is taken by the ten largest. The specimen was peripheral blood. The receptors originated from an elderly woman with acute or convalescent COVID-19.

CDR3: CAWNGQGAYNEQFF. The CDR3 nucleotides read TGTGCCTGGAACGGACAGGGGGCCTACAATGAGCAGTTCTTC. The J gene is TRBJ2-1, the V gene TRBV30; 10 bases line up with TRBD1. J lost 2 bases, V lost 4 bases, and 2 bases had no gene match. CDR3 length: 14 amino acids. Germline CDR1 is GTSNPN and CDR2 is SVGIG (reference sequence).

The V call is TRBV7-2, the J call TRBJ2-1; 11 nucleotides match TRBD2. The V gene's germline CDR1 is SGHTA and CDR2 FQGNSA. The J segment lost 8 bases and the V segment lost 1 base, leaving 4 bases of the junction unmatched. The CDR3 sequence is 15 residues long. CDR3 sequence reads: CASSLVSGGGDEQFF. The CDR3 region has the DNA TGTGCCAGCAGCTTAGTTAGCGGGGGGGGCGATGAGCAGTTCTTC.

J is TRBJ2-3 and V is TRBV6-5; 7 bases map to TRBD1. With V trimmed by 7 bases and J by 2 bases, 6 bases remained unmatched. The CDR3 totals 14 residues. Germline V lookup: CDR1 MNHEY, CDR2 SVGAGI. Written as DNA, the CDR3 is TGTGCCAGCAAAACCGGGACAGCCACAGATACGCAGTATTTT. Protein product: CASKTGTATDTQYF.

The chain uses TRBV10-3 and TRBJ1-4; D may be TRBD1 (6 bases). V was trimmed by 6 bases and J by 6 bases, leaving 11 bases between them. Germline V gene lookup returns CDR1 ENHRY and CDR2 SYGVKD. The CDR3 sequence is 13 residues long. The CDR3 sequence is CAIRRGSDEKLFF. The CDR3 DNA reads TGTGCCATCAGGAGGGGGAGTGATGAAAAACTGTTTTTT.

The genes are TRBV6-2 or TRBV6-3 and TRBJ1-6; the D is unclear. The V gene lost 2 bases and the J gene lost 10 bases, with 15 bases spanning the gap. The CDR3 consists of 15 residues. Germline V lookup: CDR1 MNHEY, CDR2 SVGEGT. CDR3 bases: TGTGCCAGCAGTTACCGAACTATGGGTAGCTCACCCCTCCACTTT. Translated, it gives CASSYRTMGSSPLHF.

This chain uses TRBV5-1 with TRBJ1-5; 9 bases line up with TRBD1. The CDR3 spans 15 residues. Germline V gene sequence: CDR1 SGHRS, CDR2 YFSETQ. The V segment lost 0 bases and the J segment 6 bases; nucleotides outside the gene matches: 4. The DNA for the CDR3 is TGCGCCAGCAGCTTGGAGGGGACAGGGAGTCAGCCCCAGCATTTT. Amino acid sequence: CASSLEGTGSQPQHF.

CDR3 sequence reads: CATSDPTRGGTDTQYF. The DNA for the CDR3 is TGTGCCACCAGTGATCCGACTCGGGGGGGCACAGATACGCAGTATTTT. V gene TRBV24-1 combines with J gene TRBJ2-3; 7 positions agree with TRBD2. V was clipped by 3 bases and J by 1 base; unmatched bases: 6. Germline assignment: CDR1 KGHDR and CDR2 SFDVKD. This CDR3 contains 16 residues.

This clone has more than one count but fewer than ten. The gene calls are TRBV5-1 and TRBJ1-5; TRBD1 matches 11 bases. The V gene's germline CDR1 is SGHRS and CDR2 YFSETQ. This CDR3 spans 14 amino acids. Unmatched junction bases numbered 4, after V lost 4 bases and J lost 7 bases. The DNA of the CDR3 is TGCGCCAGCAGCGAGGGGACAGGGGGACAGCCCCAGCATTTT. It is translated as CASSEGTGGQPQHF.

The gene calls are TRBV6-5 and TRBJ1-5; D not certain. The length of the CDR3 is 15 residues. V dropped 6 bases and J dropped 0 bases, with 12 bases sitting between them. Germline CDR1 is MNHEY and CDR2 is SVGAGI. The CDR3 is CASRADGRSNQPQHF. The CDR3 nucleotides read TGTGCCAGCAGGGCAGATGGGCGTAGCAATCAGCCCCAGCATTTT.

The V and J genes are TRBV3-1 (or the pseudogene TRBV3-2) and TRBJ2-7; the D gene is possibly TRBD2 (6 bases). V was pared by 4 bases and J by 2 bases, with 9 bases between. Germline V CDR1 and CDR2: LGHDT, YNNKEL (reference sequence). The CDR3 spans 13 residues. The DNA of the CDR3 is TGTGCCAGCAGCCCTCGCGGGGCCTACGAGCAGTACTTC. Encoded protein: CASSPRGAYEQYF.

V is TRBV12-3 or TRBV12-4 and J is TRBJ1-5; D remains unclear. There are 12 residues in the CDR3. V shed 4 bases and J shed 4 bases, with 5 bases lying between them. The chain's CDR3 is CASSSGNQPQHF. The CDR3 bases are TGTGCCAGCAGTTCGGGGAATCAGCCCCAGCATTTT.

V and J are TRBV7-2 and TRBJ2-1, with 9 bases lining up with TRBD2. The CDR3 is made up of 15 amino acids. The J segment lost 10 bases and the V segment lost 1 base, leaving 8 bases of the junction unmatched. Germline CDR1 reads SGHTA; CDR2 reads FQGNSA. CDR3 in DNA: TGTGCCAGCAGCTTAGGAGCGGGGGGTCCCGACGAGCAGTTCTTC. Amino acids: CASSLGAGGPDEQFF. Looking up the rest from reference TRBV7-2 and TRBJ2-1 gives the full variable domain: GAGVSQSPSNKVTEKGKDVELRCDPISGHTALYWYRQSLGQGLEFLIYFQGNSAPDKSGLPSDRFSAERTGGSVSTLTIQRTQQEDSAVYLCASSLGAGGPDEQFFGPGTRLTVL.

The chain links TRBV6-5 to TRBJ1-4; TRBD1 matches 9 bases. Trimming cost V 6 bases and J 2 bases; bases outside gene matches: 4. The CDR3 has 15 amino acids. Germline assignment: CDR1 MNHEY and CDR2 SVGAGI. CDR3 nucleotide sequence: TGTGCCAGCAGGACAGGGGGGACGACTAATGAAAAACTGTTTTTT. Translation gives CASRTGGTTNEKLFF.

V and J are TRBV6-5 and TRBJ1-4; D gene uncertain. This CDR3 region has 13 residues. The V gene's germline CDR1 is MNHEY and CDR2 SVGAGI. Trimming cost V 6 bases and J 7 bases, with 12 bases left between them. CDR3 in DNA: TGTGCCAGCAGGGAGACCAGCTTTGAAAAACTGTTTTTT. Protein: CASRETSFEKLFF.

A note on this clone: In the same sample, other DNA sequences code for this CDR3. The V gene is TRBV5-1, the J gene TRBJ1-1; 7 bases align to TRBD1. The CDR3 is 14 amino acids. CDR1 and CDR2 from the germline V gene are SGHRS and YFSETQ. Trimming cost V 4 bases and J 1 base; bases outside gene matches: 4. CDR3 coding DNA: TGCGCCAGCAGCCCGGGGACAGCGAACACTGAAGCTTTCTTT. Amino acid sequence: CASSPGTANTEAFF.

The rearrangement uses TRBV14 and TRBJ2-7; tentative D call: TRBD2 (7 bases). The CDR3 runs 14 residues. The V gene lost 2 bases and the J gene lost 7 bases, with 15 bases spanning the gap. The V gene's germline CDR1 is SGHDN and CDR2 FVKESK. CDR3: CASSQRGGLGEQYF. DNA of the CDR3: TGTGCCAGCAGCCAAAGGGGGGGCCTAGGAGAGCAGTACTTC.

This clone came up once. CDR3 loop: CASSIDRSPRAFF. In DNA, the CDR3 is TGTGCCAGTAGTATAGATAGGTCCCCGCGGGCTTTCTTT. The chain employs TRBV19 and TRBJ1-1; no clear D. This CDR3 comprises 13 residues. V dropped 0 bases and J dropped 11 bases, with 13 bases sitting between them. Germline values: CDR1 LNHDA, CDR2 SQIVND (reference sequence).

The CDR3 here is CASSQQGAYGYTF. The CDR3 region has the DNA TGTGCCAGCAGTCAACAGGGAGCCTATGGCTACACCTTC. The V gene is TRBV12-3 or TRBV12-4, the J gene TRBJ1-2; D perhaps matches TRBD1 (6 bases). The CDR3 sequence is 13 residues long. The V end lost 5 bases, the J end lost 4 bases, and 11 bases lay between the germline ends.